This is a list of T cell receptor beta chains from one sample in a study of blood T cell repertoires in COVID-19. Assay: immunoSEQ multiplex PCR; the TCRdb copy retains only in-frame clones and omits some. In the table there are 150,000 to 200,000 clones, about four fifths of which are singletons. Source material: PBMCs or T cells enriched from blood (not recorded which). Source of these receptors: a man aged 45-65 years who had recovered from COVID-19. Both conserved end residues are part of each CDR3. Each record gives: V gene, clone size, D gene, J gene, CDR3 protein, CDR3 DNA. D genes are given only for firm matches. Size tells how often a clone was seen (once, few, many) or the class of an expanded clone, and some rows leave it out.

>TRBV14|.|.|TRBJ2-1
CASSHPGPSYNEQFF
TGTGCCAGCAGCCACCCTGGGCCCTCCTACAATGAGCAGTTCTTC
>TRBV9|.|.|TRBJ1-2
CASSVEPGSVYGYTF
TGTGCCAGCAGCGTAGAACCGGGGTCGGTCTATGGCTACACCTTC
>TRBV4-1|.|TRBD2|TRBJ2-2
CASSQAGTGRLAGVTGELFF
TGCGCCAGCAGCCAAGCCGGGACAGGGAGACTAGCGGGAGTCACCGGGGAGCTGTTTTTT
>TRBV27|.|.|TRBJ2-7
CASSFTGVYEQYF
TGTGCCAGCAGTTTTACCGGGGTCTACGAGCAGTACTTC
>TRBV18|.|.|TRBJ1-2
CASSLASGELGYTF
TGTGCCAGCTCACTTGCGTCAGGGGAGCTTGGCTACACCTTC
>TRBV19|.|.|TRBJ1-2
CASSKGSYGYTF
TGTGCCAGTAGTAAGGGGTCCTATGGCTACACCTTC
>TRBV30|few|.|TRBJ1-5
CAWSGLGGRGQPQHF
TGTGCCTGGAGTGGCCTCGGGGGGAGGGGTCAGCCCCAGCATTTT
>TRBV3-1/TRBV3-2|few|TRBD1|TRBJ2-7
CASSEDRGVYEQYF
TGTGCCAGCAGCGAGGACAGGGGGGTTTACGAGCAGTACTTC
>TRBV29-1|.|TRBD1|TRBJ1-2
CSVGQGNYGYTF
TGCAGCGTCGGACAGGGGAACTATGGCTACACCTTC
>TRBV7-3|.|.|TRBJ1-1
CASSQPGVTEAFF
TGTGCCAGCAGCCAACCGGGGGTTACTGAAGCTTTCTTT
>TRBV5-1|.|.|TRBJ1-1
CASSPLSSTEAFF
TGCGCCAGCAGCCCCCTTAGTAGCACTGAAGCTTTCTTT
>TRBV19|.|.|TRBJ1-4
CASSISRDEKLFF
TGTGCCAGTAGTATTAGCAGGGATGAAAAACTGTTTTTT
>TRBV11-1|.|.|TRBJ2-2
CASSLAAHSNTGELFF
TGTGCCAGCAGCTTAGCGGCCCATTCGAACACCGGGGAGCTGTTTTTT
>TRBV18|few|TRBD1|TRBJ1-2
CASSPPDRGNYGYTF
TGTGCCAGCTCACCACCCGACAGGGGGAACTATGGCTACACCTTC
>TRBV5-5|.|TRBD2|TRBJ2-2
CASMGGRSTGELFF
TGTGCCAGCATGGGCGGGAGGAGCACCGGGGAGCTGTTTTTT
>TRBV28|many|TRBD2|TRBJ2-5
CASSVLAGGVLVETQYF
TGTGCCAGCAGTGTACTAGCGGGGGGGGTTTTAGTTGAGACCCAGTACTTC
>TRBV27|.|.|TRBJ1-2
CASSTRQGYGYTF
TGTGCCAGCAGCACCCGTCAGGGCTATGGCTACACCTTC
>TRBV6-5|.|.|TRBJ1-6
CASNLQRGMAPLHF
TGTGCCAGCAACCTTCAGCGGGGGATGGCTCCCCTCCACTTT
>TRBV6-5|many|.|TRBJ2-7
CASSSTAFSYEQYF
TGTGCCAGCAGCTCGACAGCGTTTTCCTACGAGCAGTACTTC
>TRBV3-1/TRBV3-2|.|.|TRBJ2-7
CASSRTTGLPYEQYF
TGTGCCAGCAGCCGTACTACAGGGCTGCCCTACGAGCAGTACTTC
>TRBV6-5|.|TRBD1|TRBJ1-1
CATSLLNRGDTEAFF
TGTGCCACCTCGCTATTAAACAGGGGAGACACTGAAGCTTTCTTT
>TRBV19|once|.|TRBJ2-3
CASSIPTSGTSSTDTQYF
TGTGCCAGTAGTATCCCGACCTCGGGGACTTCTAGCACAGATACGCAGTATTTT
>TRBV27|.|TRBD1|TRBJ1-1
CASSPKTGINTEAFF
TGTGCCAGCAGTCCAAAGACAGGGATAAACACTGAAGCTTTCTTT
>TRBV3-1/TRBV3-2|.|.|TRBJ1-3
CASSHGGNTIYF
TGTGCCAGCAGTCACGGTGGAAACACCATATATTTT
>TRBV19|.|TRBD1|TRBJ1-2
CASSDPGQGSLVGYTF
TGTGCCAGTAGCGACCCAGGACAGGGATCGCTGGTCGGCTACACCTTC